These 31 T cell receptor beta chains were sequenced from one sample in a study of shared clonotypes between healthy human individuals (dated by TCRdb to 2018 to 2020). Libraries were prepared through the immunoSEQ multiplex PCR assay. TCRdb mirrors the immuneACCESS table, restricted to in-frame sequences. Some clones are absent from its copies; in checked studies, under half trace to an unresolved V gene, and the reason for the others is unknown. This sample gives 1,400,000 or so clones in total; 98% to 99% of them show up just once. In total, the top ten clones hold approximately 0.4% of the sample. Material: naive CD4+ T cells sorted from blood. Read against the paper, the sample's cell subset or site label means: CD45RA+ positively selected. The source of these receptors is a young man in good health.

This rearrangement joins TRBV15 to TRBJ1-5; unclear D gene. From germline, CDR1 is LNHNV and CDR2 YYDKDF (reference sequence). CDR3 length: 16 amino acids. Trimming cost V 3 bases and J 3 bases, with 15 bases left between them. The CDR3 here is CATSRGGRGPNQPQHF. The CDR3 DNA follows: TGTGCCACCAGCAGGGGCGGACGCGGCCCCAATCAGCCCCAGCATTTT.

The rearrangement links TRBV29-1 to TRBJ2-7; the match to TRBD1 covers 8 bases. CDR3 length: 12 residues. The trim removed 8 bases at V and 7 bases at J, leaving 10 bases unmatched. Germline values: CDR1 SQVTM, CDR2 ANQGSEA. The CDR3 reads CSSSGGRGEQYF. The DNA of the CDR3 is TGCAGCTCATCAGGGGGCCGAGGGGAGCAGTACTTC.

CDR3 sequence (DNA): TGCAGCGTCCCTGGACTAGCGGGGAGCGGGGAGCTGTTTTTT. Amino acid sequence: CSVPGLAGSGELFF. V usage is TRBV29-1 and J usage is TRBJ2-2; 12 bases map to TRBD2. CDR3 length: 14 residues. V gave up 6 bases and J gave up 7 bases; unmatched junction bases: 6. The germline V gene encodes CDR1 SQVTM and CDR2 ANQGSEA.

This CDR3 reads CAWSVRDYSTDTQYF. The CDR3 DNA follows: TGTGCCTGGAGTGTCCGGGACTATAGCACAGATACGCAGTATTTT. The chain carries TRBV30 and TRBJ2-3; TRBD2 agrees at 7 bases. Germline CDR1 GTSNPN, CDR2 SVGIG (reference sequence). V lost 0 bases to trimming and J lost 0 bases; unmatched junction nucleotides: 3. The CDR3 contains 15 residues.

The chain links TRBV18 to TRBJ2-2, with D unclear. The CDR3 has 14 residues. V gave up 7 bases and J gave up 6 bases, with 15 bases separating them. CDR1 is KGHSH, CDR2 LQKENI, per germline. CDR3 in DNA: TGTGCCAGCTACCAAATAGGCGAGGCCGGGGAGCTGTTTTTT. Translating gives CASYQIGEAGELFF.

This clone showed up just once. This chain uses TRBV2 with TRBJ2-5; TRBD1 or TRBD2 may be the D gene (5 bases each). Per germline, CDR1 SNHLY and CDR2 FYNNEI. This CDR3 is 12 amino acids long. The V end was cut by 1 base, the J end by 6 bases, with 6 bases between. CDR3 protein: CASSEGGKTQYF. In nucleotides, the CDR3 is TGTGCCAGCAGTGAAGGGGGGAAGACCCAGTACTTC.

The rearrangement uses TRBV5-1 and TRBJ2-1; 12 bases are a match to TRBD2. This CDR3 is 16 amino acids long. Germline lookup yields CDR1 SGHRS and CDR2 YFSETQ. The V and J ends lost 0 bases and 8 bases, in that order; junction bases with no gene match: 6. The CDR3 protein is CASSLGLAGDGDEQFF. The CDR3 DNA sequence: TGCGCCAGCAGCTTGGGACTAGCGGGAGACGGGGATGAGCAGTTCTTC.

The chain combines TRBV5-1 with TRBJ2-3; D is possibly TRBD1 (5 bases). Germline CDR1 is SGHRS and CDR2 is YFSETQ. The CDR3 contains 15 residues. Trimming shortened V by 2 bases and J by 0 bases, and 10 bases separated the two germline ends. In nucleotides, the CDR3 is TGCGCCAGCAGCTTTTGGCAGGGAAGCACAGATACGCAGTATTTT. Translation gives CASSFWQGSTDTQYF.

V gene TRBV7-2 combines with J gene TRBJ2-7; 9 nucleotides line up with TRBD2. There are 15 residues in the CDR3. Germline loops: CDR1 SGHTA, CDR2 FQGNSA. V was pared by 0 bases and J by 7 bases, with 7 bases of the junction left unmatched. This CDR3 is CASSLAGGRAGEQYF. Here the CDR3 DNA reads TGTGCCAGCAGCTTAGCAGGCGGGAGGGCCGGAGAGCAGTACTTC.

The chain is built from TRBV19 and TRBJ1-5, with D maybe TRBD1 (5 bases). From germline, CDR1 is LNHDA and CDR2 SQIVND (reference sequence). This CDR3 comprises 13 residues. Deletions cut 7 bases from V and 5 bases from J, with 12 bases between. The CDR3 coding sequence is TGTGCCAGTAAAGTCTGGGGGGATCAGCCCCAGCATTTT. Its translation is CASKVWGDQPQHF.

The V call is TRBV25-1, the J call TRBJ2-7, with TRBD1 identical over 10 bases. Germline CDR1 and CDR2: MGHDK and SYGVNS. The CDR3 has 15 amino acids. V gave up 8 bases and J gave up 3 bases; unmatched junction bases: 10. The CDR3 spells CASGASGTGVYEQYF. The CDR3, as DNA: TGTGCCAGCGGAGCATCCGGGACAGGGGTCTACGAGCAGTACTTC.

The chain joins TRBV29-1 to TRBJ2-5; 7 bases match TRBD2. This CDR3 is 12 amino acids long. From germline, CDR1 is SQVTM and CDR2 ANQGSEA. V dropped 8 bases and J dropped 3; count of bases not matched to a gene: 6. CDR3 in DNA: TGCAGCTCGTGGGGAGGGGAAGAGACCCAGTACTTC. This codes for CSSWGGEETQYF. The variable domain in full, completed from reference TRBV29-1 and TRBJ2-5, reads SAVISQKPSRDICQRGTSLTIQCQVDSQVTMMFWYRQQPGQSLTLIATANQGSEATYESGFVIDKFPISRPNLTFSTLTVSNMSPEDSSIYLCSSWGGEETQYFGPGTRLLVL.

V usage is TRBV7-2 and J usage is TRBJ1-5, with D unresolved. This CDR3 has 13 residues. V lost 4 bases and J lost 9, with 13 bases in between. In germline, CDR1 is SGHTA, CDR2 FQGNSA. CDR3: CASSSEATRPQHF. CDR3 DNA sequence: TGTGCCAGCAGCTCTGAAGCGACCCGGCCCCAGCATTTT.

The V gene is TRBV7-9, the J gene TRBJ2-1; 9 bases align to TRBD1. Losses at the gene ends were 1 base for V and 5 bases for J; bases not matched to a gene: 6. The germline V gene has CDR1 SEHNR and CDR2 FQNEAQ (reference sequence). The length of the CDR3 is 16 residues. Here the CDR3 DNA reads TGTGCCAGCAGCTTAGGCCCGGGACAGGGAAACAATGAGCAGTTCTTC. It yields the protein CASSLGPGQGNNEQFF.

Notes on this clone: The sample contains more than one DNA sequence encoding this CDR3. The chain employs TRBV19 and TRBJ2-7, with TRBD1 identical over 7 bases. Germline CDR1 is LNHDA and CDR2 is SQIVND (reference sequence). The CDR3 totals 12 residues. J lost 7 bases, V lost 4 bases, and 4 bases had no gene match. The CDR3 DNA is TGTGCCAGTAGTACAGGGGGTTATGAGCAGTACTTC. Its protein is CASSTGGYEQYF.

This chain connects TRBV20-1 to TRBJ2-1, with D possibly matching TRBD2 (7 bases). Trimming left V 5 bases short and J 9 bases short, with 11 bases between. CDR3 length: 11 amino acids. Germline V lookup: CDR1 DFQATT, CDR2 SNEGSKA (reference sequence). CDR3 in DNA: TGCAGTGCTGGGAGGGGGGTTGAGCAGTTCTTC. The encoded protein is CSAGRGVEQFF.

The rearrangement uses TRBV4-3 and TRBJ1-4, with D possibly being TRBD1 (5 bases). The CDR3 is 16 residues long. The germline V gene has CDR1 LGHNA and CDR2 YSLEER. Trimming pared 2 bases from V and 3 bases from J, leaving 13 bases between. CDR3 in amino acids: CASSQLTGTPNEKLFF. The CDR3 DNA is TGCGCCAGCAGCCAACTTACCGGGACTCCTAATGAAAAACTGTTTTTT.

Only one count was recorded for this clone. The rearrangement links TRBV5-1 to TRBJ1-1; TRBD1 matches at 9 bases. The CDR3 totals 16 residues. Germline CDR1 and CDR2: SGHRS and YFSETQ. J was trimmed by 4 bases and V by 3 bases; bases with no gene match: 10. The CDR3 nucleotides read TGCGCCAGCAGCTCGTCCGGGACAGGGACCCTCACTGAAGCTTTCTTT. This translates into CASSSSGTGTLTEAFF.

The rearrangement uses TRBV11-2 and TRBJ1-5; tentative D call: TRBD1 (5 bases). Germline V gene data show CDR1 as SGHAT and CDR2 as FQNNGV. This CDR3 region has 16 residues. The V and J ends lost 5 bases and 4 bases respectively, with 18 bases between them. The CDR3, as DNA: TGTGCCAGCAGCCCCTTGCGGGGACCAAGAAATCAGCCCCAGCATTTT. Translated, it gives CASSPLRGPRNQPQHF.

The rearrangement links TRBV4-1 to TRBJ2-4, with D tentatively TRBD1 (6 bases). This CDR3 contains 15 residues. V lost 2 bases and J 5 bases, leaving 13 bases between the germline ends. CDR1 and CDR2 from the germline V gene are MGHRA and YSYEKL. The CDR3 DNA reads TGCGCCAGCAGCCAACGGACAGAGGTCGAAAACATTCAGTACTTC. It encodes CASSQRTEVENIQYF.

The chain couples TRBV5-1 to TRBJ2-6, with no clear D. The CDR3 is 15 residues long. The V end was cut by 2 bases, the J end by 0 bases, with 6 bases between. The germline V gene has CDR1 SGHRS and CDR2 YFSETQ. CDR3 region: CASSFYSSGANVLTF. The CDR3 DNA reads TGCGCCAGCAGCTTTTACTCCTCTGGGGCCAACGTCCTGACTTTC.

The chain carries TRBV27 and TRBJ2-7; tentatively, D is TRBD1 or TRBD2 (7 bases each). Looked up from germline, CDR1 is MNHEY and CDR2 is SMNVEV (reference sequence). Trimming removed 3 bases at V and 0 bases at J, with 15 bases between. The CDR3 runs to 16 residues. The CDR3 region is CASSFGGTALSYEQYF. The CDR3 region has the DNA TGTGCCAGCAGTTTCGGGGGGACAGCACTCTCCTACGAGCAGTACTTC.

The CDR3 DNA reads TGTGCCAGCAGTCCGGACAGTAGCAATCAGCCCCAGCATTTT. Encoded protein: CASSPDSSNQPQHF. The gene calls are TRBV2 and TRBJ1-5, with TRBD1 as a possible D gene (6 bases). Trimming stripped 5 bases from V and 0 bases from J, with 8 bases between. Germline V CDR1 and CDR2: SNHLY, FYNNEI. The CDR3 sequence is 14 residues long.

The chain is built from TRBV27 and TRBJ2-2, with no clear D. The CDR3 covers 14 residues. V lost 8 bases and J 4 bases, leaving 14 bases between the germline ends. Germline V gene sequence: CDR1 MNHEY, CDR2 SMNVEV (reference sequence). In DNA form, the CDR3 reads TGTGCCAGCGCTACCCTGGTAGGCACCGGGGAGCTGTTTTTT. Translation: CASATLVGTGELFF.

This sequence joins TRBV18 and TRBJ1-5; 8 nucleotides agree with TRBD1. Trimming removed 4 bases from V and 7 bases from J; junction bases left unmatched: 12. Germline V gives CDR1 KGHSH, CDR2 LQKENI. This CDR3 contains 16 residues. CDR3 sequence reads: CASSQSRGRGQQPQHF. In nucleotides, the CDR3 is TGTGCCAGCTCACAGAGCAGGGGGCGCGGGCAGCAGCCCCAGCATTTT.

The rearrangement links TRBV10-3 to TRBJ2-5; 11 nucleotides match TRBD1. There are 12 residues in the CDR3. Germline V gene lookup returns CDR1 ENHRY and CDR2 SYGVKD. After removal of 9 bases from V and 5 bases from J, the junction contained 2 bases not matched to a gene. The CDR3 region is CAMGQGVETQYF. In nucleotides, the CDR3 is TGTGCCATGGGACAGGGGGTGGAGACCCAGTACTTC.

The J gene is TRBJ2-7, the V gene TRBV5-4; 10 bases fit TRBD1. Germline assignment: CDR1 SGHNT and CDR2 YYREEE (reference sequence). This CDR3 region has 16 residues. V shed 4 bases and J 6 bases; nucleotides not matched to a gene: 13. CDR3 loop: CASSRALDRGLVEQYF. CDR3 nucleotides: TGTGCCAGCAGCCGCGCACTCGACAGGGGGCTAGTCGAGCAGTACTTC.

A remark on this clone: The same CDR3 is also encoded by other DNA sequences in this sample. The chain combines TRBV9 with TRBJ2-1; D ambiguous. The CDR3 covers 14 residues. CDR1 SGDLS and CDR2 YYNGEE come from the germline V gene. V shed 0 bases and J shed 0 bases, with 4 bases lying between them. The CDR3 sequence: CASSVDSSYNEQFF. Here the CDR3 DNA reads TGTGCCAGCAGCGTAGACAGCTCCTACAATGAGCAGTTCTTC.

The rearrangement joins TRBV5-1 to TRBJ2-1, with 12 bases that match TRBD2. V lost 4 bases, J lost 6 bases, and 8 bases stayed unmatched. Germline V gives CDR1 SGHRS, CDR2 YFSETQ. The CDR3 spans 16 residues. In DNA, the CDR3 is TGCGCCAGCAGCACCCGGACTAGCGGGATCCCCAATGAGCAGTTCTTC. This encodes CASSTRTSGIPNEQFF.

The count of this clone is one. The chain joins TRBV5-6 to TRBJ2-3; perhaps TRBD2 as D (5 bases). CDR1 and CDR2 from the germline V gene are SGHDT and YYEEEE. Between the trimmed V and J ends, which lost 0 bases and 3 bases, there was a span of 14 bases. The CDR3 loop spans 16 amino acids. The CDR3 is CASSLAQAGVTDTQYF. CDR3 DNA: TGTGCCAGCAGCTTGGCCCAGGCCGGGGTTACAGATACGCAGTATTTT.

The chain's CDR3 is CASSVNRDYTDTQYF. CDR3 sequence (DNA): TGTGCCAGCAGTGTGAACAGGGATTACACAGATACGCAGTATTTT. V gene TRBV7-9 combines with J gene TRBJ2-3; TRBD1 is a possible D gene (6 bases). CDR3 size: 15 residues. The germline V gene has CDR1 SEHNR and CDR2 FQNEAQ (reference sequence). V was pared by 6 bases and J by 2 bases, with 15 bases between.